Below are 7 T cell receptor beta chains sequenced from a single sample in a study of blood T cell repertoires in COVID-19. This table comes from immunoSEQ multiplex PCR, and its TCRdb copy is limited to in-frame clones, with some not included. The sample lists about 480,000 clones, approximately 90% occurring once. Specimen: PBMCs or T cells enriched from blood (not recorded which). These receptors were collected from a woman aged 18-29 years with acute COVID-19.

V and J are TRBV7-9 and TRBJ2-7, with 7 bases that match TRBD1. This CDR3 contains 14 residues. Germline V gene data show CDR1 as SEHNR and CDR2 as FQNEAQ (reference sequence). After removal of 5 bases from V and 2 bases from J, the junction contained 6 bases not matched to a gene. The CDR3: CASSPGQSAYEQYF. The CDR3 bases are TGTGCCAGCAGCCCGGGACAGTCTGCCTACGAGCAGTACTTC.

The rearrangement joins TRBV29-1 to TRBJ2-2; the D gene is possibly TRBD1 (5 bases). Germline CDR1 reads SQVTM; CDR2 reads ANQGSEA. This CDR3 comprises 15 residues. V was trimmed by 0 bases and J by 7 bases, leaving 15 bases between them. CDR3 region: CSVEEEGVRYGELFF. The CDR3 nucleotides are TGCAGCGTTGAAGAGGAAGGGGTACGATACGGGGAGCTGTTTTTT.

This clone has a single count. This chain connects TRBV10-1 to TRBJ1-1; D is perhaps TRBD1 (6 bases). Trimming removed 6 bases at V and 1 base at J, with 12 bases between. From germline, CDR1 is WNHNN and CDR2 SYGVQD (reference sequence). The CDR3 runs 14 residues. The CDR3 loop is CASRPTGPNTEAFF. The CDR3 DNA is TGCGCCAGCAGACCGACAGGACCGAACACTGAAGCTTTCTTT.

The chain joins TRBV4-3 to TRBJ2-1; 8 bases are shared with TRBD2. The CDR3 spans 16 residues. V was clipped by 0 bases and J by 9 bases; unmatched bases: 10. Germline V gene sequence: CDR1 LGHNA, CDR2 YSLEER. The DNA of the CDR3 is TGCGCCAGCAGCCAAGACATGCTAGCGGGCGTGGGTGAGCAGTTCTTC. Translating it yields CASSQDMLAGVGEQFF.

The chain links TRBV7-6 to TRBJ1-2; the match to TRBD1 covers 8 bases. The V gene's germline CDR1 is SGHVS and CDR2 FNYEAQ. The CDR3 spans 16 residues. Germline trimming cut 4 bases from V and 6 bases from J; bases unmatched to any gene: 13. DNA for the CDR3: TGTGCCAGCAGCTCCACGGTCAGGGGGCGTTGGAATGGCTACACCTTC. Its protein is CASSSTVRGRWNGYTF.

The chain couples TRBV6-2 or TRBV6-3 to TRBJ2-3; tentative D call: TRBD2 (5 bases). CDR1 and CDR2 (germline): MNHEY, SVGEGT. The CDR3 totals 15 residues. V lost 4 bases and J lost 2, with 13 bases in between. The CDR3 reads CASSLGLLATDTQYF. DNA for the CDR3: TGTGCCAGCAGTTTAGGACTTTTGGCCACAGATACGCAGTATTTT.

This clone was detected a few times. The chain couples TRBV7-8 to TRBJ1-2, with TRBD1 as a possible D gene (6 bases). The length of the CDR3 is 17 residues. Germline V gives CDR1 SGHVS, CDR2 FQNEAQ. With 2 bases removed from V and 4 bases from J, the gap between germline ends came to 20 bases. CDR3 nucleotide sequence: TGTGCCAGCAGCTTAAACCAAGGGGGTCGAGGGAGCTATGGCTACACCTTC. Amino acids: CASSLNQGGRGSYGYTF.